The 18 T cell receptor beta chains reported below all come from one sample, sequenced in a study of blood T cell repertoires in COVID-19. Only in-frame clones appear in the TCRdb table, and some are missing; sequencing was by immunoSEQ multiplex PCR. Here the sample spans fewer than 75,000 clones, nearly 90% being singletons. Input material: peripheral blood. These receptor sequences come from a man in his sixties with acute or convalescent COVID-19.

The V gene is TRBV5-8, the J gene TRBJ1-1; D unclear. This CDR3 is built from 13 residues. CDR1 is SGHTS and CDR2 is YDEGEE in the germline V gene. V gave up 0 bases and J gave up 11 bases, with 14 bases separating them. Here the CDR3 reads CASSLAGGSRAFF. CDR3 coding DNA: TGTGCCAGCAGCTTGGCCGGAGGCTCTCGCGCTTTCTTT.

V is TRBV3-1 (or the pseudogene TRBV3-2) and J is TRBJ2-5; TRBD2 matches 8 bases. Germline V gene data show CDR1 as LGHDT and CDR2 as YNNKEL (reference sequence). Trimming removed 5 bases from V and 2 bases from J; junction bases left unmatched: 10. The CDR3 is made up of 16 amino acids. The CDR3 spells CASSSTPGGHQETQYF. Written as DNA, the CDR3 is TGTGCCAGCAGCAGTACACCGGGGGGGCATCAAGAGACCCAGTACTTC.

The chain uses TRBV5-1 and TRBJ2-5; 14 nucleotides agree with TRBD2. V gave up 4 bases and J gave up 5 bases; unmatched junction bases: 4. CDR1 and CDR2 (germline): SGHRS, YFSETQ. This CDR3 has 15 residues. CDR3 protein: CASSPGLAGGETQYF. The DNA of the CDR3 is TGCGCCAGCAGCCCCGGACTAGCGGGGGGCGAGACCCAGTACTTC.

A single count supports this clone. This chain joins TRBV19 and TRBJ1-6, with 8 positions matching TRBD1. Germline values: CDR1 LNHDA, CDR2 SQIVND (reference sequence). After removal of 5 bases from V and 7 bases from J, the junction contained 10 bases not matched to a gene. This CDR3 spans 16 amino acids. The CDR3 nucleotides are TGTGCCAGTAGTCCCGGACAGGGTGGTAGGAATTCACCCCTCCACTTT. Translated, it gives CASSPGQGGRNSPLHF.

This chain uses TRBV28 with TRBJ1-3; D not resolved. The CDR3 has 14 residues. The germline CDR1 and CDR2 sequences are MDHEN and SYDVKM. Deletions cut 7 bases from V and 3 bases from J, with 13 bases between. CDR3 protein: CASTIPQVGNTIYF. CDR3 DNA sequence: TGTGCCAGCACAATTCCCCAGGTTGGAAACACCATATATTTT.

V usage is TRBV27 and J usage is TRBJ2-2; 9 bases are a match to TRBD2. The CDR3 spans 16 residues. V trimming: 6 bases; J trimming: 1 base; junction bases outside the gene matches: 6. Germline CDR1 reads MNHEY; CDR2 reads SMNVEV (reference sequence). The CDR3 DNA reads TGTGCCAGCAGACTAGCGGGTATTCAGAACACCGGGGAGCTGTTTTTT. This encodes CASRLAGIQNTGELFF.

CDR3 protein: CATIPGTGIQTDTQYF. Here the CDR3 DNA reads TGTGCCACTATTCCCGGGACAGGGATTCAGACAGATACGCAGTATTTT. The J gene is TRBJ2-3, the V gene TRBV27; TRBD1 matches 9 bases. Per the germline V gene, CDR1 is MNHEY and CDR2 is SMNVEV (reference sequence). The CDR3 has 16 residues. Unmatched junction bases numbered 14, after V lost 10 bases and J lost 3 bases.

The chain recombines TRBV30 with TRBJ1-4; no clear D. V lost 1 base and J lost 7, with 16 bases in between. CDR1 and CDR2 from the germline V gene are GTSNPN and SVGIG (reference sequence). This CDR3 comprises 15 residues. CDR3 bases: TGTGCCTGGAGTGCGGACTCTTACCGGGGTGAAAAACTGTTTTTT. It codes for CAWSADSYRGEKLFF.

The CDR3 bases are TGTGCCAGCAGCCAAGGCAGGGGGAACACTGAAGCTTTCTTT. Amino acids: CASSQGRGNTEAFF. V usage is TRBV3-1 (or the pseudogene TRBV3-2) and J usage is TRBJ1-1; tentative D call: TRBD1 (6 bases). The V and J ends lost 1 base and 1 base respectively, with 7 bases between them. Germline CDR1 LGHDT, CDR2 YNNKEL (reference sequence). There are 14 residues in the CDR3.

V usage is TRBV7-9 and J usage is TRBJ1-6; 7 bases match TRBD1. From germline, CDR1 is SEHNR and CDR2 FQNEAQ (reference sequence). Unmatched junction bases numbered 6, after V lost 6 bases and J lost 7 bases. This CDR3 has 14 amino acids. CDR3 sequence (DNA): TGTGCCAGCAGGTGGGACAGTGAAAATTCACCCCTCCACTTT. Translating it yields CASRWDSENSPLHF.

The chain combines TRBV5-1 with TRBJ2-1; 8 bases fit TRBD2. Losses at the gene ends were 7 bases for V and 8 bases for J; bases not matched to a gene: 14. This CDR3 is built from 15 residues. The germline V gene has CDR1 SGHRS and CDR2 YFSETQ. CDR3 in DNA: TGCGCCAGCTCAAGGGGAGGTAGCGGGGACTATGAGCAGTTCTTC. This codes for CASSRGGSGDYEQFF.

The genes are TRBV7-9 and TRBJ2-3; D may be TRBD1 (6 bases). The CDR3 is 13 amino acids. The V and J ends lost 4 bases and 6 bases respectively, with 11 bases between them. Per germline, CDR1 SEHNR and CDR2 FQNEAQ (reference sequence). The CDR3 coding sequence is TGTGCCAGCAGCTCCATGGGGGCGGATACGCAGTATTTT. Its protein product is CASSSMGADTQYF.

CDR3 loop: CASSDSGALTGELFF. The CDR3 nucleotides read TGTGCCAGCAGTGATTCAGGGGCGCTGACCGGGGAGCTGTTTTTT. The chain recombines TRBV25-1 with TRBJ2-2; D is possibly TRBD1 (6 bases). This CDR3 is 15 amino acids long. Trimming stripped 3 bases from V and 5 bases from J, with 13 bases between. The germline CDR1 and CDR2 sequences are MGHDK and SYGVNS.

The CDR3 DNA follows: TGCAGTGCTAGTTCAGCGGGGGGGCTGGTTACGCAGTATTTT. Amino acids: CSASSAGGLVTQYF. This rearrangement joins TRBV20-1 to TRBJ2-3; 10 bases align to TRBD2. The length of the CDR3 is 14 residues. J was trimmed by 8 bases and V by 3 bases; bases with no gene match: 8. Germline assignment: CDR1 DFQATT and CDR2 SNEGSKA (reference sequence).

V is TRBV6-5 and J is TRBJ1-2, with 9 bases aligning to TRBD1. The CDR3 has 16 residues. Per the germline V gene, CDR1 is MNHEY and CDR2 is SVGAGI. After removal of 3 bases from V and 8 bases from J, the junction contained 13 bases not matched to a gene. CDR3 bases: TGTGCCAGCAGTTATGGCGTTTCGGGACAGGGTACGGGCTACACCTTC. Encoded protein: CASSYGVSGQGTGYTF.

This rearrangement joins TRBV5-1 to TRBJ2-3; D unclear. Germline CDR1 SGHRS, CDR2 YFSETQ. The CDR3 is 11 residues long. Trimming removed 7 bases at V and 6 bases at J, with 9 bases between. DNA of the CDR3: TGCGCCAGCCGCGCTGCTGATACGCAGTATTTT. This codes for CASRAADTQYF.

The CDR3 region is CASTLPDYSYEQYF. CDR3 DNA: TGTGCCAGCACCCTACCCGACTACTCCTACGAGCAGTACTTC. The gene calls are TRBV6-6 and TRBJ2-7, with a possible D match to TRBD2 (5 bases). V was clipped by 7 bases and J by 0 bases, with 13 bases between them. Germline CDR1 and CDR2: MNHNY and SVGAGI (reference sequence). The length of the CDR3 is 14 residues.

The V gene is TRBV6-1, the J gene TRBJ2-7; the match to TRBD1 covers 9 bases. V dropped 1 base and J dropped 4; count of bases not matched to a gene: 17. The CDR3 is 19 residues long. The germline V gene encodes CDR1 MNHNS and CDR2 SASEGT. CDR3 amino acids: CASSEVLMLWDRESYEQYF. In nucleotides, the CDR3 is TGTGCCAGCAGTGAAGTCTTGATGTTGTGGGACAGGGAGTCATACGAGCAGTACTTC.